This record covers a single TCR beta chain. The antigen remains undetermined. The data stem from a study of shared clonotypes between healthy human individuals. Findings and caveats of the study: What rarefaction showed was incomplete sorted-subset sequencing despite large depth.

Terminally differentiated effector memory CD45RA+ cells were left out of the naive CD8 fraction, which was CD45RO-negative and positively selected for CCR7. Trimming cost V 7 bases and J 4 bases, with 20 bases left between them. Looked up from germline, CDR1 is SNHLY and CDR2 is FYNNEI. The CDR3 spans 16 residues. TCRdb keeps only in-frame clones here, not all; method: immunoSEQ multiplex PCR. The profile covers around 1,900,000 clones, with just over 90% appearing a single time and approximately 1.7% taken by the ten largest. The sample comprised naive CD8+ T cells from PBMCs. The clonotype was recovered from a man between 18 and 29 years old in good health. Some clones in this sample may be carry-over from other donors' samples. V usage is TRBV2 and J usage is TRBJ2-1; weak D call: TRBD1 (5 bases). The CDR3 spells CASNGLISDSYNEQFF. CDR3 in DNA: TGTGCCAGCAATGGATTGATCTCTGACAGTTACAATGAGCAGTTCTTC.